This is a list of T cell receptor beta chains from one sample in a study of T cells in localized non-small cell lung cancer. Produced via immunoSEQ multiplex PCR; TCRdb's table is partial and in-frame only. Among approximately 7,000 clones listed, roughly 45% were seen once. Sequenced material: lung tumor tissue, taken before any cancer treatment. The receptors derive from a man aged 40 to 75 with stage III lung adenocarcinoma. Both conserved end residues are part of each CDR3. A D gene is named only where the DNA matches it firmly. Expanded clones are given a class, and other clones once, few, many or no size at all.

cdr3_nt,cdr3_aa,d_call,v_call,j_call,clone_size
TGTGCCAGCAGTTCTGAGGGTCGGCGGGGACGAAGCGCCCAGTACTTC,CASSSEGRRGRSAQYF,.,TRBV9,TRBJ2-5,few
TGTGCCAGCAGTTCAAGCCGGTCTAGCGTTAGCACAGACACGCAGTATTTT,CASSSSRSSVSTDTQYF,.,TRBV2,TRBJ2-3,few
TGTGCCAGCAGCGTAGGATTCAGGGGTATTAATGAGCAGTTCTTC,CASSVGFRGINEQFF,.,TRBV9,TRBJ2-1,few
TGTGCCAGCAGCTTACAGGGACAGGGAATTTATGGCTACACCTTC,CASSLQGQGIYGYTF,TRBD1,TRBV11-3,TRBJ1-2,few
TGTGCCAGCAGATTGACTAGCAGTGGTTACGAGCAGTACTTC,CASRLTSSGYEQYF,TRBD2,TRBV6-7,TRBJ2-7,many
TGTGCCAGTACCGGGACAGGGGGCGCTTTTTCGGGAAACACCATATATTTT,CASTGTGGAFSGNTIYF,TRBD1,TRBV28,TRBJ1-3,.
TGTGCCAGTAGTACTCACACCGTATTAAGCTCCTATAATTCACCCCTCCACTTT,CASSTHTVLSSYNSPLHF,.,TRBV19,TRBJ1-6,.
TGTGCCAGCAGTTACACAGGGAACACCGGGGAGCTGTTTTTT,CASSYTGNTGELFF,.,TRBV6-8,TRBJ2-2,medium-sized
TGTGCCAGCAGTAGGACGGCCGAGGGCACTGAAGCTTTCTTT,CASSRTAEGTEAFF,.,TRBV6-8,TRBJ1-1,few
TGTGCTAGTGGTTTCTCCTACGAGCAGTACTTC,CASGFSYEQYF,.,TRBV12-5,TRBJ2-7,.
TGTGCCAGCAGTCTGCAGGGGAATACGCAGTATTTT,CASSLQGNTQYF,.,TRBV28,TRBJ2-3,.
TGTGCCAGCAGCCCGCCAGGGCGGGGGGGCTACGAGCAGTACTTC,CASSPPGRGGYEQYF,TRBD2,TRBV7-7,TRBJ2-7,.
TGTGCCACCAGCAGCGGGGCCGACCCCAGCAATCAGCCCCAGCATTTT,CATSSGADPSNQPQHF,.,TRBV15,TRBJ1-5,few
TGTGCCAGTAGTATTTTCACCGGGGAGCTGTTTTTT,CASSIFTGELFF,.,TRBV19,TRBJ2-2,.
TGTGCCAGCTCACCAACTAGCGGGAGTTCAACCGGGGAGCTGTTTTTT,CASSPTSGSSTGELFF,TRBD2,TRBV18,TRBJ2-2,.
TGTGCCAGCAGCAGACCAAACAGGGGAGATGGCTACACCTTC,CASSRPNRGDGYTF,TRBD1,TRBV28,TRBJ1-2,few
TGTGCCAGCAGCTTAGAGGGGGCAGGGGCCTCTGGGGCCAACGTCCTGACTTTC,CASSLEGAGASGANVLTF,.,TRBV11-3,TRBJ2-6,many
TGCAGCGTTGATGGACTAGCGCAAGGGAGTGTGATAGTAGATGCACCCCAAGAGACCCAGTACTTC,CSVDGLAQGSVIVDAPQETQYF,TRBD2,TRBV29-1,TRBJ2-5,.
TGTGCCAGCAGACCTCGGGGGGTACAAGAGACCCAGTACTTC,CASRPRGVQETQYF,TRBD2,TRBV9,TRBJ2-5,medium-sized
TGTGCCAGCACGGACTCTCTCACAGATACGCAGTATTTT,CASTDSLTDTQYF,.,TRBV28,TRBJ2-3,.
TGTGCCAGCAGCCTAGCGGGAGTAGACAATGAGCAGTTCTTC,CASSLAGVDNEQFF,TRBD2,TRBV6-8,TRBJ2-1,medium-sized
TGTGCCAGCTCGCGGGGAGCGCAGACCTACGAGCAGTACTTC,CASSRGAQTYEQYF,.,TRBV18,TRBJ2-7,.
TGTGCCAGCAGTGACCCCCTGAGAGGGCGAGAGACCCAGTACTTC,CASSDPLRGRETQYF,.,TRBV25-1,TRBJ2-5,.
TGTGCCAGCAGTCCAGGGTTAAGTCCTGGAAACACCATATATTTT,CASSPGLSPGNTIYF,.,TRBV2,TRBJ1-3,few
TGTGCCAGCTCACCCCAGGGAGGGTTCAATCAGCCCCAGCATTTT,CASSPQGGFNQPQHF,.,TRBV18,TRBJ1-5,.
TGTGCCAGCTCACCACGGACAGGGGGCGAGACCCAGTACTTC,CASSPRTGGETQYF,TRBD1,TRBV18,TRBJ2-5,.
TGCAGCGTAAACAGGGGTGGCAACACTGAAGCTTTCTTT,CSVNRGGNTEAFF,TRBD1,TRBV29-1,TRBJ1-1,.
TGTGCCAGCAGACCGATGGGGACAGGGGACGAGCAGTACTTC,CASRPMGTGDEQYF,TRBD1,TRBV6-8,TRBJ2-7,medium-sized
TGTGCCAGCAGCTTAGATCCCCCGCCGTACGAGCAGTACTTC,CASSLDPPPYEQYF,.,TRBV11-3,TRBJ2-7,many
TGTGCCAGCAAGGGAGAGAACACTGAAGCTTTCTTT,CASKGENTEAFF,.,TRBV25-1,TRBJ1-1,few
TGTGCCAGCAGTGAAGTGGCCCGAGGTGAAGCTTTCTTT,CASSEVARGEAFF,.,TRBV6-1,TRBJ1-1,few
TGCAGCGTCAATCCGGGACAGGGCGAAAAACTGTTTTTT,CSVNPGQGEKLFF,TRBD1,TRBV29-1,TRBJ1-4,.
TGTGCCAGCAGCCTGAAACTGGACAGAACCAACGAGCAGTACTTC,CASSLKLDRTNEQYF,.,TRBV11-3,TRBJ2-7,few
TGCGCCAGCAGCCAAGGAGGGGGAGTAGACTATGGCTACACCTTC,CASSQGGGVDYGYTF,.,TRBV4-1,TRBJ1-2,few
TGTGCCAGCACGTTCGGCGACTATGGCTACACCTTC,CASTFGDYGYTF,.,TRBV9,TRBJ1-2,few
TGTGCCACCAGCAGAAATCGACAGGGCGGGGAAGCTTTCTTT,CATSRNRQGGEAFF,TRBD1,TRBV15,TRBJ1-1,few
TGTGCCAGCAGCCAAGGTGGCTCAGGGGTGGAGACCCAGTACTTC,CASSQGGSGVETQYF,.,TRBV16,TRBJ2-5,few
TGCGCCAGCAGTGAGACTAGCGGAAGCACAGATACGCAGTATTTT,CASSETSGSTDTQYF,TRBD2,TRBV10-1,TRBJ2-3,.
TGCAGCGTTGAACCCGGGGGTCGGGGAGAAAAACTGTTTTTT,CSVEPGGRGEKLFF,.,TRBV29-1,TRBJ1-4,large
TGTGCCAGTAGTCCCCGGGACAGAGTCTACGAGCAGTACTTC,CASSPRDRVYEQYF,TRBD1,TRBV19,TRBJ2-7,.
TGTGCCATCAAAGGGACAGAGGGAACTGAAGCTTTCTTT,CAIKGTEGTEAFF,TRBD1,TRBV6-8,TRBJ1-1,.
TGTGCCAGCAGCCAGTTGGGACCGAGAACCGGGACCCAGTACTTC,CASSQLGPRTGTQYF,.,TRBV14,TRBJ2-5,.
TGTGCCAGCAGTCTCCAGGGAAATCCTTATGGCTACACCTTC,CASSLQGNPYGYTF,.,TRBV11-3,TRBJ1-2,many
TGCAGCGATAAACTTGGGGGACAGGGGAAGGGAAACACCATATATTTT,CSDKLGGQGKGNTIYF,TRBD1,TRBV29-1,TRBJ1-3,.
TGTGCCAGCAGCGGGGGATCCGAGGGGATCCAGTACTTC,CASSGGSEGIQYF,.,TRBV7-8,TRBJ2-5,medium-sized
TGTGCCAGCAATACCGGGAGGTACCAAGAGACCCAGTACTTC,CASNTGRYQETQYF,TRBD2,TRBV19,TRBJ2-5,.
TGTGCCAGCTCGCTCGATACTTGGGAGCAGTACTTC,CASSLDTWEQYF,.,TRBV18,TRBJ2-7,.
TGTGCCAGCAGTTACGACCAATTACCCGCTTCACCCCTCCACTTT,CASSYDQLPASPLHF,.,TRBV6-8,TRBJ1-6,.
TGCGCCAGCAGCCAAGATCTGTATAGTGGACTGAACACTGAAGCTTTCTTT,CASSQDLYSGLNTEAFF,.,TRBV4-1,TRBJ1-1,few
TGTGCCAGCAGTTACTCGGTAGGGGGGACAGCTAACTATGGCTACACCTTC,CASSYSVGGTANYGYTF,TRBD1,TRBV6-8,TRBJ1-2,.